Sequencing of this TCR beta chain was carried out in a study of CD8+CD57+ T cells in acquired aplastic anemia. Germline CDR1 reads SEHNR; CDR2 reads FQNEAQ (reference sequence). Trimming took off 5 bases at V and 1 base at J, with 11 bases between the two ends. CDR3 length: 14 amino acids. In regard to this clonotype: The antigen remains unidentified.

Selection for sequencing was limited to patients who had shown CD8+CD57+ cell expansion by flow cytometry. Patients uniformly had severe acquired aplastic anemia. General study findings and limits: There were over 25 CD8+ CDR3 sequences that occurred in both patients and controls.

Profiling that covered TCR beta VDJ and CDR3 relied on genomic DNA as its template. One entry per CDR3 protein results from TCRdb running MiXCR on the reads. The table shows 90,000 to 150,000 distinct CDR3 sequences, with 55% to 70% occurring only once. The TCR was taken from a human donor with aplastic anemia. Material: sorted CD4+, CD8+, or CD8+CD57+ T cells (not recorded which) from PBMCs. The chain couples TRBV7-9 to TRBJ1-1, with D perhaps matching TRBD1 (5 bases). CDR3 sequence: CASSHRPTNTEAFF. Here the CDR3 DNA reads TGTGCCAGCAGCCACAGGCCGACGAACACTGAAGCTTTCTTT.